The clone carrying this TCR beta chain was found a few times. Across 24 US areas, participants ranged in age from roughly 18 to 95 years. Profiled with immunoSEQ multiplex PCR; TCRdb holds only in-frame clones, not every one. The sample records roughly 200,000 clones, roughly 82% being singletons. This specimen belongs to a study of blood T cell repertoires in COVID-19. Looking at the study overall: PBMCs, B-cell-depleted T cells, or T cells were the source of the cDNA or gDNA that made up the material.

V was trimmed by 0 bases and J by 1 base, leaving 9 bases between them. The CDR3 runs to 15 residues. Germline-derived CDR1 and CDR2 are MNHEY and SVGAGI. Sequencing was carried out using PBMCs or T cells enriched from blood (not recorded which). The chain combines TRBV6-5 with TRBJ1-1, with D possibly TRBD1 on 5 matching bases. This clonotype originated in a woman aged 55 to 70 with acute COVID-19. CDR3 DNA sequence: TGTGCCAGCAGTTACTCACGACAGAAGAACACTGAAGCTTTCTTT. It specifies CASSYSRQKNTEAFF.